A selection of T cell receptor beta chains follows, all from one sample in a study of T cells in localized non-small cell lung cancer. Clones were read by immunoSEQ multiplex PCR, and TCRdb kept only the in-frame ones, dropping some. The profile covers about 33,000 clones, with more than 75% appearing a single time and 4% to 5% taken by the ten largest. This specimen consisted of peripheral blood, obtained before any cancer treatment. All receptors derive from a male donor aged 60 or over with stage III lung adenocarcinoma. Both conserved end residues are trimmed from each CDR3. The D gene is left open where the match is weak. Clone size, where shown, is once, few, many, or a class for clones that have expanded.

.	TRBV18	.	ASSPSGDYEQY
.	TRBV6-4	.	ASSGQLGTEAF
.	TRBV2	TRBD2	ASSFAGVETQY
.	TRBV7-8	.	ASSLGRTAVFGGYT
.	TRBV2	TRBD2	ASLSGTGTDTQY
.	TRBV7-6	.	ASSGFGSSTQY
.	TRBV9	TRBD1	ASSPRPGTGAGSEKLF
once	TRBV11-3	.	ASSLDRAVLF
.	TRBV7-6	.	ASSQRLGDEQY
.	TRBV6-5	.	ASSSPADTQY
.	TRBV7-3	.	ASSLGDNEQF
.	TRBV5-1	TRBD1	ASSHEPPGTGGEKLF
.	TRBV15	.	ATSRGGGGVNEQF
.	TRBV18	.	ASSPGEIGMIPTEAF
few	TRBV7-9	.	ASSLRYNEQF
.	TRBV11-2	.	ASSLRQGGDTQY
once	TRBV5-1	TRBD2	ASSYLQTSPPRETQY
.	TRBV6-5	.	ASSYFFSGVSGELF
.	TRBV6-5	.	ASSYGPNYGYT
.	TRBV28	.	ASRGQTVNTIY
.	TRBV27	TRBD1	ASSRDRSNYGYT
.	TRBV30	.	ACTGTSGYT
.	TRBV6-1	.	ASRGVGLNEKLF
.	TRBV7-9	.	ASSLDQGEAF
.	TRBV2	.	ASSKTAFPGETQY